These 24 T cell receptor beta chains originate from one sample sequenced in a study of T cell responses to AZD1222 COVID-19 vaccine. Repertoires were generated with immunoSEQ multiplex PCR, while TCRdb's copy carries only in-frame clones and drops some. The sample yields about 120,000 clones, 70% to 90% seen once. The source material was peripheral blood, sampled on day 0 of AZD1222 vaccination. All receptors come from an adult in good health.

The chain is built from TRBV24-1 and TRBJ2-7; TRBD2 might be the D (5 bases). In germline, CDR1 is KGHDR, CDR2 SFDVKD. V was pared by 9 bases and J by 0 bases, with 11 bases between. The CDR3 consists of 13 residues. Here the CDR3 reads CATSSGNSYEQYF. The CDR3 bases are TGTGCCACCTCATCCGGGAACTCCTACGAGCAGTACTTC.

The chain uses TRBV27 and TRBJ2-1; 10 bases line up with TRBD2. V was pared by 3 bases and J by 8 bases, with 7 bases of the junction left unmatched. This CDR3 is built from 15 residues. Per germline, CDR1 MNHEY and CDR2 SMNVEV (reference sequence). CDR3 sequence reads: CASSFSLAGVYEQFF. CDR3 DNA: TGTGCCAGCAGTTTTTCCCTAGCGGGAGTATATGAGCAGTTCTTC.

This chain uses TRBV11-3 with TRBJ2-7, with D perhaps matching TRBD1 (6 bases). Germline V gene sequence: CDR1 SGHNT, CDR2 YENEEA. V lost 5 bases, J lost 3 bases, and 11 bases lay in between. The CDR3 contains 13 residues. CDR3 coding DNA: TGTGCCAGCAGCCTTACAGGGAACTACGAGCAGTACTTC. Translation: CASSLTGNYEQYF.

CDR3 loop: CASSSLGQGLHEQYF. CDR3 coding DNA: TGTGCCAGTAGCTCCCTGGGACAGGGACTCCACGAGCAGTACTTC. The rearrangement uses TRBV19 and TRBJ2-7, with 9 bases fitting TRBD1. Germline lookup yields CDR1 LNHDA and CDR2 SQIVND (reference sequence). J was trimmed by 5 bases and V by 6 bases; bases with no gene match: 11. CDR3 length: 15 amino acids. Variable domain in full (rest from reference TRBV19 and TRBJ2-7): DGGITQSPKYLFRKEGQNVTLSCEQNLNHDAMYWYRQDPGQGLRLIYYSQIVNDFQKGDIAEGYSVSREKKESFPLTVTSAQKNPTAFYLCASSSLGQGLHEQYFGPGTRLTVT.

The count of this clone is one. This chain links TRBV7-8 with TRBJ2-3; the D gene could be TRBD1 or TRBD2 (5 bases each). In germline, CDR1 is SGHVS, CDR2 FQNEAQ. This CDR3 contains 14 residues. Trimming left V 5 bases short and J 6 bases short, with 15 bases between. The CDR3 sequence: CASSHPRGQDTQYF. The CDR3 region has the DNA TGTGCCAGCAGCCACCCCCGGGGCCAGGATACGCAGTATTTT.

This clone was detected a few times. The rearrangement uses TRBV4-3 and TRBJ2-1, with 11 nucleotides matching TRBD2. CDR3 length equals 15 residues. Germline values: CDR1 LGHNA, CDR2 YSLEER. V lost 4 bases to trimming and J lost 5 bases; unmatched junction nucleotides: 4. In DNA form, the CDR3 reads TGCGCCAGCAGCCCGACTAGCGGGACCCACAATGAGCAGTTCTTC. As protein: CASSPTSGTHNEQFF.

The chain combines TRBV2 with TRBJ1-4, with a tentative D call TRBD1 (5 bases). V lost 4 bases, J lost 7 bases, and 10 bases lay in between. Germline values: CDR1 SNHLY, CDR2 FYNNEI. This CDR3 has 13 residues. The CDR3 is CASSGGTFEKLFF. The CDR3, as DNA: TGTGCCAGCAGTGGGGGCACGTTTGAAAAACTGTTTTTT.

This chain joins TRBV5-6 and TRBJ2-7, with 8 bases identical to TRBD1. The CDR3 has 15 residues. V lost 1 base to trimming and J lost 3 bases; unmatched junction nucleotides: 6. Per the germline V gene, CDR1 is SGHDT and CDR2 is YYEEEE. CDR3 loop: CASSLTGTGRYEQYF. In DNA, the CDR3 is TGTGCCAGCAGCTTGACAGGGACAGGACGCTACGAGCAGTACTTC.

The rearrangement links TRBV6-1 to TRBJ1-3, with 7 bases aligning to TRBD1. Germline V gene lookup returns CDR1 MNHNS and CDR2 SASEGT. The CDR3 is 16 residues long. V gave up 3 bases and J gave up 0 bases; unmatched junction bases: 5. CDR3 DNA: TGTGCCAGCAGTGACCGTGGGACAGCCTCTGGAAACACCATATATTTT. Translation: CASSDRGTASGNTIYF.

In regard to this clone: Within the sample, other DNA sequences also encode this same CDR3. This chain connects TRBV6-5 to TRBJ1-2, with D hard to call. In germline, CDR1 is MNHEY, CDR2 SVGAGI. Trimming shortened V by 2 bases and J by 8 bases, and 6 bases separated the two germline ends. The CDR3 loop spans 11 amino acids. CDR3 DNA: TGTGCCAGCAGTTACCGAGGGGGCTACACCTTC. Its translation is CASSYRGGYTF.

The chain uses TRBV3-1 (or the pseudogene TRBV3-2) and TRBJ1-1; D might be TRBD1 (6 bases). V shed 0 bases and J shed 0 bases, with 8 bases lying between them. In germline, CDR1 is LGHDT, CDR2 YNNKEL (reference sequence). The CDR3 totals 15 residues. In DNA, the CDR3 is TGTGCCAGCAGCCAAGAGGGGGGCATGAACACTGAAGCTTTCTTT. This encodes CASSQEGGMNTEAFF.

The chain recombines TRBV7-9 with TRBJ1-1, with D tentatively TRBD1 (6 bases). Trimming removed 3 bases at V and 3 bases at J, with 11 bases between. Germline V lookup: CDR1 SEHNR, CDR2 FQNEAQ (reference sequence). CDR3 length: 14 amino acids. In DNA form, the CDR3 reads TGTGCCAGCAGCTTTGGGGCAGGGGACACTGAAGCTTTCTTT. Amino acid sequence: CASSFGAGDTEAFF.

This chain uses TRBV4-3 with TRBJ2-7; 10 bases match TRBD2. The germline V gene encodes CDR1 LGHNA and CDR2 YSLEER. Trimming at V came to 4 bases and at J to 6 bases, leaving 9 bases not matched to a gene. There are 15 residues in the CDR3. The CDR3 DNA sequence: TGCGCCAGCAGCCTCAGAGCGGGAGGGCCCGTCGAGCAGTACTTC. Translated: CASSLRAGGPVEQYF.

This clone was recorded only once. V and J are TRBV12-3 or TRBV12-4 and TRBJ2-1; a weak D match, TRBD2 (6 bases). Deletions cut 3 bases from V and 8 bases from J, with 11 bases between. The CDR3 has 13 amino acids. CDR3 sequence reads: CASSFSGEYEQFF. The CDR3 DNA reads as TGTGCCAGCAGTTTCTCGGGGGAATATGAGCAGTTCTTC.

The J gene is TRBJ1-5, the V gene TRBV18; no reliable D call. In germline, CDR1 is KGHSH, CDR2 LQKENI. The CDR3 length is 15 residues. V was clipped by 0 bases and J by 2 bases, with 8 bases between them. The CDR3 loop reads CASSPPGLGNQPQHF. The CDR3 DNA reads TGTGCCAGCTCACCACCGGGGTTGGGCAATCAGCCCCAGCATTTT.

The chain couples TRBV9 to TRBJ1-1; no clear D. Between the trimmed V and J ends, which lost 0 bases and 0 bases, there was a span of 6 bases. CDR3 length equals 14 residues. Germline-derived CDR1 and CDR2 are SGDLS and YYNGEE. The CDR3: CASSVAELNTEAFF. CDR3 sequence (DNA): TGTGCCAGCAGCGTAGCAGAATTGAACACTGAAGCTTTCTTT.

The chain recombines TRBV12-3 or TRBV12-4 with TRBJ2-7; 7 nucleotides match TRBD1. V trimming: 6 bases; J trimming: 3 bases; junction bases outside the gene matches: 5. There are 13 residues in the CDR3. This chain's CDR3 is CASSQTGFYEQYF. The CDR3 coding sequence is TGTGCCAGCAGCCAGACAGGGTTCTACGAGCAGTACTTC.

The V call is TRBV10-3, the J call TRBJ2-7; 9 nucleotides align to TRBD1. CDR1 and CDR2 (germline): ENHRY, SYGVKD. This CDR3 has 15 amino acids. J was trimmed by 5 bases and V by 5 bases; bases with no gene match: 10. This CDR3 reads CAISSPGTGKNEQYF. CDR3 in DNA: TGTGCCATCAGTTCCCCCGGGACAGGGAAGAACGAGCAGTACTTC.

This clone is a singleton in its sample. V usage is TRBV19 and J usage is TRBJ2-7; 7 bases match TRBD1. The germline CDR1 and CDR2 sequences are LNHDA and SQIVND (reference sequence). V dropped 1 base and J dropped 2; count of bases not matched to a gene: 2. CDR3 length equals 14 residues. The CDR3 loop reads CASSIAQGAYEQYF. CDR3 DNA sequence: TGTGCCAGTAGTATAGCGCAGGGGGCCTACGAGCAGTACTTC. Supplemented by reference TRBV19 and TRBJ2-7, the full variable domain reads DGGITQSPKYLFRKEGQNVTLSCEQNLNHDAMYWYRQDPGQGLRLIYYSQIVNDFQKGDIAEGYSVSREKKESFPLTVTSAQKNPTAFYLCASSIAQGAYEQYFGPGTRLTVT.

The rearrangement joins TRBV6-2 or TRBV6-3 to TRBJ1-5; D is possibly TRBD1 (5 bases). Germline V gives CDR1 MNHEY, CDR2 SVGEGT. This CDR3 region has 13 residues. The V gene lost 3 bases and the J gene lost 11 bases, with 14 bases spanning the gap. CDR3 amino acids: CASSYFLAGSQHF. CDR3 sequence (DNA): TGTGCCAGCAGTTATTTTTTAGCAGGGTCCCAGCATTTT.

The rearrangement links TRBV20-1 to TRBJ1-3, with 11 bases that match TRBD1. The ends lost 3 bases at V and 6 bases at J; junction bases unmatched: 16. CDR3 size: 18 residues. The germline gives CDR1 DFQATT, CDR2 SNEGSKA (reference sequence). Here the CDR3 reads CSASSPGQGEAFQNTIYF. CDR3 nucleotide sequence: TGCAGTGCTAGTAGCCCGGGACAGGGGGAAGCTTTCCAAAACACCATATATTTT.

This clone appeared a single time. This chain joins TRBV5-1 and TRBJ1-1; TRBD1 matches at 7 bases. V shed 0 bases, J shed 6 bases, and the junction held 5 bases outside the gene matches. Germline CDR1 is SGHRS and CDR2 is YFSETQ. CDR3 length: 14 residues. CDR3 in DNA: TGCGCCAGCAGCTTGGTAGGGGGCAGGGCTGAAGCTTTCTTT. It encodes CASSLVGGRAEAFF.

The chain uses TRBV6-5 and TRBJ1-4; no clear D gene. Germline assignment: CDR1 MNHEY and CDR2 SVGAGI. This CDR3 has 12 residues. V was shortened by 2 bases and J by 5 bases, with 3 bases between the two germline ends. DNA for the CDR3: TGTGCCAGCAGTTACCGGAATGAAAAACTGTTTTTT. Translated, it gives CASSYRNEKLFF.

The chain combines TRBV6-6 with TRBJ2-5; TRBD1 matches at 8 bases. Germline V gives CDR1 MNHNY, CDR2 SVGAGI (reference sequence). This CDR3 has 13 amino acids. The V and J ends lost 5 bases and 5 bases, in that order; junction bases with no gene match: 4. The CDR3 is CASSLRGPETQYF. The CDR3, as DNA: TGTGCCAGCAGTCTCAGGGGGCCTGAGACCCAGTACTTC.